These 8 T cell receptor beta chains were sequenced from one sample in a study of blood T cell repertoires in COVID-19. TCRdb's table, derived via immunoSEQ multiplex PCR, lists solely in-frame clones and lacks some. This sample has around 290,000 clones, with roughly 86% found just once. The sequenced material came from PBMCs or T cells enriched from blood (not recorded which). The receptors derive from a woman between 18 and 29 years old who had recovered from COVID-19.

CDR3 nucleotides: TGTGCCTGGAGTCATCCCAGGGTGGGGGGGAACACTGAAGCTTTCTTT. Encoded protein: CAWSHPRVGGNTEAFF. V usage is TRBV30 and J usage is TRBJ1-1; a possible D gene is TRBD1 (5 bases). Per the germline V gene, CDR1 is GTSNPN and CDR2 is SVGIG (reference sequence). CDR3 length equals 16 residues. The germline V and J ends were trimmed by 2 bases and 1 base, with 17 bases remaining between them.

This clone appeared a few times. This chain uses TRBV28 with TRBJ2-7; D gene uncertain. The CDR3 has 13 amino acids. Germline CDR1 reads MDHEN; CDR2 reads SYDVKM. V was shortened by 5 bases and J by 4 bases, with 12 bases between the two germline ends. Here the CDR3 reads CASSTPRFYEQYF. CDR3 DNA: TGTGCCAGCAGTACACCCCGATTTTACGAGCAGTACTTC. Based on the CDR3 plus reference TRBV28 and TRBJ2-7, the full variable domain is DVKVTQSSRYLVKRTGEKVFLECVQDMDHENMFWYRQDPGLGLRLIYFSYDVKMKEKGDIPEGYSVSREKKERFSLILESASTNQTSMYLCASSTPRFYEQYFGPGTRLTVT.

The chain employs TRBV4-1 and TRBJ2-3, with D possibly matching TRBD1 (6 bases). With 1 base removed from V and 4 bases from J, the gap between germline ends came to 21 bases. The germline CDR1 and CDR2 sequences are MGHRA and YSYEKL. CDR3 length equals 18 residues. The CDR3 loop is CASSQARARAAGADTQYF. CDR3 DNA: TGCGCCAGCAGCCAAGCAAGGGCCAGGGCCGCAGGGGCAGATACGCAGTATTTT.

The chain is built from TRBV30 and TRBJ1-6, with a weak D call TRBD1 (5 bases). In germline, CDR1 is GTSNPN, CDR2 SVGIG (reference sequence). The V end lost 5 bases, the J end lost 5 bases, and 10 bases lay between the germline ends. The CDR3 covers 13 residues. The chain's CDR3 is CAWGDRNNSPLHF. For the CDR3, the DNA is TGTGCCTGGGGCGACAGAAATAATTCACCCCTCCACTTT. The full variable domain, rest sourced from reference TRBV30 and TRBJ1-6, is SQTIHQWPATLVQPVGSPLSLECTVEGTSNPNLYWYRQAAGRGLQLLFYSVGIGQISSEVPQNLSASRPQDRQFILSSKKLLLSDSGFYLCAWGDRNNSPLHFGNGTRLTVT.

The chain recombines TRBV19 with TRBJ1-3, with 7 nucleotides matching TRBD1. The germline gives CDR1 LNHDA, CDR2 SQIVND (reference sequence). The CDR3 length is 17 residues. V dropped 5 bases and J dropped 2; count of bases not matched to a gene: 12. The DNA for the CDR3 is TGTGCCAGTAGTCTTACTCCCCTACAGGGGACTGGAAACACCATATATTTT. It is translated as CASSLTPLQGTGNTIYF.

The CDR3 spells CASSPGRDGELFF. CDR3 coding DNA: TGTGCCAGCTCACCAGGGAGAGACGGGGAGCTGTTTTTT. This sequence joins TRBV18 and TRBJ2-2; the D gene is possibly TRBD2 (5 bases). Germline CDR1 reads KGHSH; CDR2 reads LQKENI. This CDR3 is 13 amino acids long. Trimming pared 2 bases from V and 7 bases from J, leaving 8 bases between.

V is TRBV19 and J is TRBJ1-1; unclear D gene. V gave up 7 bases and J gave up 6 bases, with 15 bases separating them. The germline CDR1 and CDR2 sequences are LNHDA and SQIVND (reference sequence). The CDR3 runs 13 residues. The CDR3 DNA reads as TGTGCCAGTAAGGGCCCTCGAGGGTCTGAAGCTTTCTTT. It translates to CASKGPRGSEAFF.

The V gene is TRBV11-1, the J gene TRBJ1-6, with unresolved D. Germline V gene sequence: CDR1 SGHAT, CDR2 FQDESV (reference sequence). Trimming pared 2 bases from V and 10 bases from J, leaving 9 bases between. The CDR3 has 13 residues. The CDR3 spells CASSLSRRSPLHF. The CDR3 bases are TGTGCCAGCAGCTTATCCCGGCGGTCACCCCTCCACTTT.